This is a list of T cell receptor beta chains from one sample in a study of OX40 agonist ivuxolimab in advanced cancers. Only in-frame clones appear in the TCRdb table, and some are missing; sequencing was by immunoSEQ multiplex PCR. In the table there are approximately 30,000 clones, over 80% of which are singletons. The sequencing here drew on CD4+ or CD8+ T cells sorted from blood, taken in a trial of the OX40 agonist ivuxolimab. These receptors came from an adult with an advanced solid tumor such as melanoma, head and neck, liver or kidney cancer. Both conserved end residues are trimmed from each CDR3.

V gene	J gene	CDR3 protein
TRBV9	TRBJ2-1	ASSVEGGYNEQF
TRBV7-2	TRBJ2-7	ASTQRQGPYSYEQY
TRBV7-9	TRBJ1-2	ASSLGGLYGYT
TRBV27	TRBJ2-7	ASSLGGGPAYEQY
TRBV19	TRBJ1-2	ASSIWTNYGYT
TRBV19	TRBJ1-2	ASSPRIGVVHGYT
TRBV28	TRBJ2-5	ASSFGQGKTQY
TRBV5-6	TRBJ2-1	ASSFRGRNEQF
TRBV14	TRBJ2-7	ASSQTGLLITTYYEQY
TRBV11-1	TRBJ2-1	ASSILAGGYNEQF
TRBV5-5	TRBJ2-7	ASSLDNVEQY
TRBV14	TRBJ1-4	ASSQLNRGKLF
TRBV7-9	TRBJ2-7	ASSLDYTRYEQY
TRBV29-1	TRBJ1-5	SVGRDSNQPQH
TRBV6-6	TRBJ2-2	ASSYSWEKGGELF
TRBV4-1	TRBJ2-1	ASSQGAADNEQF
TRBV9	TRBJ2-7	ASSPFGTGIYEQY
TRBV2	TRBJ2-7	ASSQTGGTYEQY
TRBV30	TRBJ1-2	AWHRIGGT
TRBV28	TRBJ1-2	ASSAPPTGSNYGYT
TRBV28	TRBJ2-7	ASSHRDISYEQY